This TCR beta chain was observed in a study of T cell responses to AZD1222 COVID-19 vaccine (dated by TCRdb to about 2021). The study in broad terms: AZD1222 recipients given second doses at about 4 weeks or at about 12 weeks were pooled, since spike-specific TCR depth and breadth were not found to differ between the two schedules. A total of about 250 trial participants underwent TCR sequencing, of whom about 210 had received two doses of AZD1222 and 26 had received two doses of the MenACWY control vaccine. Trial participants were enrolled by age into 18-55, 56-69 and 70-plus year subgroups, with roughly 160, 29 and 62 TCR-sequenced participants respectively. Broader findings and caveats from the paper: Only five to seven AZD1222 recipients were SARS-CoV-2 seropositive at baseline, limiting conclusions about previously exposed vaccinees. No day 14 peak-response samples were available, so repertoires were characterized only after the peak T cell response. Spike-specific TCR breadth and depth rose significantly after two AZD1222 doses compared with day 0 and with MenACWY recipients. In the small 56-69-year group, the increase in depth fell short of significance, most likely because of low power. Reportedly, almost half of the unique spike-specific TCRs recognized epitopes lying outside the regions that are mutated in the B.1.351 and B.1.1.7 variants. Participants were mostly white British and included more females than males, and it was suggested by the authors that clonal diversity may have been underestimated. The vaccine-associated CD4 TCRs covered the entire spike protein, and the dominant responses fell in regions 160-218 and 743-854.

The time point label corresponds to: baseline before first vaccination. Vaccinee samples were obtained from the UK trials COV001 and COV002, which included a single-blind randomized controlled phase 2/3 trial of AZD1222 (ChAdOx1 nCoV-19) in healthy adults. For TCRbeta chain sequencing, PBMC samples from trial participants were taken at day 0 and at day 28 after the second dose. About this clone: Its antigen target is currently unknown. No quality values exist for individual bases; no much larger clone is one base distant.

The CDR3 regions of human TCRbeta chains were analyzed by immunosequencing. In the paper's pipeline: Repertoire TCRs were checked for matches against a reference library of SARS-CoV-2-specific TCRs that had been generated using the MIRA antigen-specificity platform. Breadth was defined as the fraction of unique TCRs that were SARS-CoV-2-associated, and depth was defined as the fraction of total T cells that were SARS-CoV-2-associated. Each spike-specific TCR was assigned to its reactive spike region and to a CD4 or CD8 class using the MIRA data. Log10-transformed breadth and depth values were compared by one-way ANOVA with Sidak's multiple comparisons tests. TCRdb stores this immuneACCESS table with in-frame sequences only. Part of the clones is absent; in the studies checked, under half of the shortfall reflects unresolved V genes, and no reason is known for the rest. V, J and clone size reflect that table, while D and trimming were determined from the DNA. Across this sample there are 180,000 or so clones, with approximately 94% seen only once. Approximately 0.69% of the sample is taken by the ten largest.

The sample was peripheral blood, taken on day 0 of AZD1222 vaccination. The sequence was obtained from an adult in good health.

The nucleotides read TGTGCCACCAGCAGAGACACCGTTAATGAGCAGTTCTTC. Its protein product is CATSRDTVNEQFF. Recombination joined TRBV15 with TRBJ2-1; the D gene identity is not certain. The CDR3 covers 13 residues, taking in both the cysteine and the phenylalanine. Kept here is only the CDR3 DNA, which spans 39 bases and is read in frame from base 1. Trimming takes 0 bases from V and 7 bases from J, and the germline ends sit 7 bases apart. The germline V gene (reference sequence) provides CDR1 LNHNV and CDR2 YYDKDF.